This TCR beta chain derives from a study of blood T cell repertoires in COVID-19. As originally analysed: How many nucleated cells were present was estimated from reference gene primer amplification. The data were produced by immunoSEQ multiplex PCR, yet TCRdb's version contains in-frame clones alone and is incomplete. That table gives V, J and clone size, and the DNA gave D and trimming. The sample lists more than 90,000 clones, 70% to 90% occurring once. CDR1 and CDR2 (germline): SGHTS, YDEGEE. This CDR3 contains 18 residues. The V and J ends lost 4 bases and 8 bases respectively, with 25 bases between them.

The receptor comes from a man between 40 and 49 years old with acute or convalescent COVID-19. This chain joins TRBV5-8 and TRBJ1-6, with a weak D call TRBD1 (5 bases). The material sequenced was peripheral blood. The CDR3 DNA reads TGTGCCAGCAGCCGGGGGGACCGGCGGCGGGGTTGGGATTCACCCCTCCACTTT. This encodes CASSRGDRRRGWDSPLHF.